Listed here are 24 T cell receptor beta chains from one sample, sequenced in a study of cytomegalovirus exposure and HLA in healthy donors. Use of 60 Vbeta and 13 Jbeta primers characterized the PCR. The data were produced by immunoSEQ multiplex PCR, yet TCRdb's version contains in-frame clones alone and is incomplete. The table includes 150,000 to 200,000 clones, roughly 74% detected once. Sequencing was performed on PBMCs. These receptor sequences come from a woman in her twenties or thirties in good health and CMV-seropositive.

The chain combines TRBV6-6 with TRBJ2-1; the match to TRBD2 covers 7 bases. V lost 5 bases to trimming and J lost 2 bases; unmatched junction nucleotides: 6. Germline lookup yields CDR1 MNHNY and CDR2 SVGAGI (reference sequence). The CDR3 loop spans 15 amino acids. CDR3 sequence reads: CASSGGLGTYNEQFF. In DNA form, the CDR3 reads TGTGCCAGCAGTGGTGGACTAGGGACCTACAATGAGCAGTTCTTC.

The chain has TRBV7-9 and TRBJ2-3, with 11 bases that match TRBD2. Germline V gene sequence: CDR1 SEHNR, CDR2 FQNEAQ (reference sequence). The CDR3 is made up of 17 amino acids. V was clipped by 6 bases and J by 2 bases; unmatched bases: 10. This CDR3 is CASRPTSGGTYTDTQYF. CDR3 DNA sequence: TGTGCCAGCAGGCCAACTAGCGGGGGAACGTACACAGATACGCAGTATTTT.

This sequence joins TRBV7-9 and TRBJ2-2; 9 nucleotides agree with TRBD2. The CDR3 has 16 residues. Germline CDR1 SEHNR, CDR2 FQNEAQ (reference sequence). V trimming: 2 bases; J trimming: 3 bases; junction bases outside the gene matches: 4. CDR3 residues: CASSLWAGGDTGELFF. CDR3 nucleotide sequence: TGTGCCAGCAGCTTATGGGCGGGAGGGGACACCGGGGAGCTGTTTTTT.

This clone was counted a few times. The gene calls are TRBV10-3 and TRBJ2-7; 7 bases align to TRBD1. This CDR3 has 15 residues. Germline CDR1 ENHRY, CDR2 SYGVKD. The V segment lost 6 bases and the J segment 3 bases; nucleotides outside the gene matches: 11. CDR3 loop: CAIRSPGTAGYEQYF. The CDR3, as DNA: TGTGCCATCAGGAGTCCCGGGACAGCTGGCTACGAGCAGTACTTC.

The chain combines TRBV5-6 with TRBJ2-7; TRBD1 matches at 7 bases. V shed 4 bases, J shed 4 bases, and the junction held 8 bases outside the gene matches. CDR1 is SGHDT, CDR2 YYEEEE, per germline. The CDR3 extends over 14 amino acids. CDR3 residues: CASSPRQGYYEQYF. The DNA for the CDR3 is TGTGCCAGCAGCCCGCGACAGGGATATTACGAGCAGTACTTC.

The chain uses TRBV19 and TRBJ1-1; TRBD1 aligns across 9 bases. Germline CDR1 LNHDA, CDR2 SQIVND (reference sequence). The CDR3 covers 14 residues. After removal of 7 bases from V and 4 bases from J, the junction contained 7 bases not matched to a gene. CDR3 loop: CASTVQGAFTEAFF. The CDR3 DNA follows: TGTGCCAGTACCGTACAGGGGGCGTTCACTGAAGCTTTCTTT.

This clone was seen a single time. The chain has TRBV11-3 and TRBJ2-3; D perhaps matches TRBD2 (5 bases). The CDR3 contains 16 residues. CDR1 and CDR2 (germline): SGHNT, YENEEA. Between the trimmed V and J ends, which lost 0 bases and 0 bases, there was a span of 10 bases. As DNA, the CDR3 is TGTGCCAGCAGCTTAGAAGGGAGTTATAGCACAGATACGCAGTATTTT. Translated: CASSLEGSYSTDTQYF.

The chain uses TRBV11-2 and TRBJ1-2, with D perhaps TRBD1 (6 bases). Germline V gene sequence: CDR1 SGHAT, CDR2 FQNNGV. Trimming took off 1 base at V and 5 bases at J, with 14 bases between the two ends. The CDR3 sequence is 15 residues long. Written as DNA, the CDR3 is TGTGCCAGCAGCTTAGCCCCCAGGGGACGGTATGGCTACACCTTC. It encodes CASSLAPRGRYGYTF.

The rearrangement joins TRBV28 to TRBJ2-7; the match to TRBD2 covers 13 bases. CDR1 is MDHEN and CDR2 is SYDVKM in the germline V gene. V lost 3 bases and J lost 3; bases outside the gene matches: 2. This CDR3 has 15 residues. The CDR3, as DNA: TGTGCCAGCAGTTTTCGGACTAGCGGGAGCTACGAGCAGTACTTC. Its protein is CASSFRTSGSYEQYF.

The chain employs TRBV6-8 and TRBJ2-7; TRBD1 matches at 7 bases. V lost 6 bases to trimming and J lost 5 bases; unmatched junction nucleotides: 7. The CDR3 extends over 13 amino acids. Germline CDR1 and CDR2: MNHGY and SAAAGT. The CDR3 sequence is CASSSDRDHEQYF. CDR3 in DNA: TGTGCCAGCAGCTCTGACAGGGACCACGAGCAGTACTTC.

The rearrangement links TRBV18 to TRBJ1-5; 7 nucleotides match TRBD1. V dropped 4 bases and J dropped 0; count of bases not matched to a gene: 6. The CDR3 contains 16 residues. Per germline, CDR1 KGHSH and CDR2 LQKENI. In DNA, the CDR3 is TGTGCCAGCTCACAGGGACAGCCTAATAGCAATCAGCCCCAGCATTTT. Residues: CASSQGQPNSNQPQHF.

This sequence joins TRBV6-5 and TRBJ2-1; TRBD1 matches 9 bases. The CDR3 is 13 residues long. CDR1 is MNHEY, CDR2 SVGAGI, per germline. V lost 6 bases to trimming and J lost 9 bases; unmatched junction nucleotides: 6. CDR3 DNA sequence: TGTGCCAGCAGGGACAGGGGTTTGGGTGAGCAGTTCTTC. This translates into CASRDRGLGEQFF.

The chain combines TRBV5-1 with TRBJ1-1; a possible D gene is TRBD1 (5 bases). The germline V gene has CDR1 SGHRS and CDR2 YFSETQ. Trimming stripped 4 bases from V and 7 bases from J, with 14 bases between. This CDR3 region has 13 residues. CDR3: CASSRGLDSEAFF. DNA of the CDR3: TGCGCCAGCAGCCGTGGTTTAGACAGTGAAGCTTTCTTT.

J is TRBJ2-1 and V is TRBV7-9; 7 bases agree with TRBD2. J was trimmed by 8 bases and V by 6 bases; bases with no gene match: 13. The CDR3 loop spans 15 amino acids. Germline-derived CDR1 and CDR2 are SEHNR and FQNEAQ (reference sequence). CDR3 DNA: TGTGCCAGCAGTCCATGGCAGGGCGGGAGCGATGAGCAGTTCTTC. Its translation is CASSPWQGGSDEQFF.

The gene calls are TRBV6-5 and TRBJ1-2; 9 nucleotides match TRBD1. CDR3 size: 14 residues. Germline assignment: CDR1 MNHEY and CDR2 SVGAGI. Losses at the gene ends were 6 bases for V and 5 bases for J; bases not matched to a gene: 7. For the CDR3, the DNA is TGTGCCAGCAGGAGGGACAGGGTCTATTATGGCTACACCTTC. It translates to CASRRDRVYYGYTF.

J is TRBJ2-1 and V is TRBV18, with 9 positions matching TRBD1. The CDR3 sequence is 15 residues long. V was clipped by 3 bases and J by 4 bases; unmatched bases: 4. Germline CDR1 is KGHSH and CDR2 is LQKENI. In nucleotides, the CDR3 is TGTGCCAGCTCACCGACCGGGACAGGGTACAATGAGCAGTTCTTC. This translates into CASSPTGTGYNEQFF.

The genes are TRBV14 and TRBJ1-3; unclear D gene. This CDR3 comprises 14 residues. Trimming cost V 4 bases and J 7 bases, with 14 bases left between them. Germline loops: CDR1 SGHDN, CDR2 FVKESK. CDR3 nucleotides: TGTGCCAGCAGCCTACGGACTAATCGGAACACCATATATTTT. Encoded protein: CASSLRTNRNTIYF. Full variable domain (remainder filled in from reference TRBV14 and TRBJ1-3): EAGVTQFPSHSVIEKGQTVTLRCDPISGHDNLYWYRRVMGKEIKFLLHFVKESKQDESGMPNNRFLAERTGGTYSTLKVQPAELEDSGVYFCASSLRTNRNTIYFGEGSWLTVV.

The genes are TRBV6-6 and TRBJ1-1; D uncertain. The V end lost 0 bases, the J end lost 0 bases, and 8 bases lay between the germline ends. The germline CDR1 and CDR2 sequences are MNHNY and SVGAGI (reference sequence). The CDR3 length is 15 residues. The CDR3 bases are TGTGCCAGCAGTTACTCGACGAGGTTGAACACTGAAGCTTTCTTT. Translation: CASSYSTRLNTEAFF.

The CDR3 DNA sequence: TGTGCCAGCAGCTTATTTCCCCGTTGGGAGACCTACAATGAGCAGTTCTTC. It specifies CASSLFPRWETYNEQFF. The chain recombines TRBV7-6 with TRBJ2-1; possibly TRBD2 for D (5 bases). Germline CDR1 SGHVS, CDR2 FNYEAQ. This CDR3 comprises 17 residues. V lost 2 bases, J lost 2 bases, and 16 bases lay in between.

In nucleotides, the CDR3 is TGTGCCAGCAGCCGGGACAACAACATTCAGTACTTC. Translated, it gives CASSRDNNIQYF. The chain uses TRBV7-9 and TRBJ2-4, with D maybe TRBD1 (6 bases). Germline loops: CDR1 SEHNR, CDR2 FQNEAQ (reference sequence). The CDR3 extends over 12 amino acids. Trimming shortened V by 5 bases and J by 7 bases, and 9 bases separated the two germline ends.

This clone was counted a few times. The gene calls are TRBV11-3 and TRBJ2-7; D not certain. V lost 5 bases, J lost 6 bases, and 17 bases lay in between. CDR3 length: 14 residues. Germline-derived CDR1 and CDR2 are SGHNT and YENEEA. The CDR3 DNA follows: TGTGCCAGCAGCCCTAACCCTAGAGCTGGCGAGCAGTACTTC. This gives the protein CASSPNPRAGEQYF. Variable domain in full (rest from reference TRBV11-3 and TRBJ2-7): EAGVVQSPRYKIIEKKQPVAFWCNPISGHNTLYWYLQNLGQGPELLIRYENEEAVDDSQLPKDRFSAERLKGVDSTLKIQPAELGDSAVYLCASSPNPRAGEQYFGPGTRLTVT.

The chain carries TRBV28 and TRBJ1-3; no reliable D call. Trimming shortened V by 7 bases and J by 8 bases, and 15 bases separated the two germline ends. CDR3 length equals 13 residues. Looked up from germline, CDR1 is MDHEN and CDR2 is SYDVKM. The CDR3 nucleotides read TGTGCCAGCACCTCACCCGGCCGGGACACCATATATTTT. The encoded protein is CASTSPGRDTIYF.

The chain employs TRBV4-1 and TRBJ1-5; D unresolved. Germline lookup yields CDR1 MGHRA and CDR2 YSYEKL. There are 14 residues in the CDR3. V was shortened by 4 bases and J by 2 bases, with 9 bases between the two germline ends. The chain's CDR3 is CASSPLQGNQPQHF. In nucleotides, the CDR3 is TGCGCCAGCAGCCCTCTCCAGGGCAATCAGCCCCAGCATTTT.

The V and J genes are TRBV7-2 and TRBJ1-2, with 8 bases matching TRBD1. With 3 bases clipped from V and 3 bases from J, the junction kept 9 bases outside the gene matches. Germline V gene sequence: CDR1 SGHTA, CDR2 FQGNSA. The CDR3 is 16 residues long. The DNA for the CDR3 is TGTGCCAGCAGCTTTCCCGGACAGGGCCCCTACTATGGCTACACCTTC. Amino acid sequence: CASSFPGQGPYYGYTF.